This entry lists 30 T cell receptor beta chains sequenced from one sample in a study of T cells after yellow fever vaccination. TCRdb reprocessed the 5' RACE reads with MiXCR, giving one entry per CDR3 protein. The sample lists about 400,000 distinct CDR3 sequences, 6.2% occurring once. Sequencing was performed on PBMCs, taken 5 days after the yellow fever booster vaccination. These receptors were collected from a man aged 25 to 40 who received the YFV17D yellow fever vaccine.

This clonotype was detected ten times or more. The CDR3 here is CASSQARTGRYNEQFF. For the CDR3, the DNA is TGTGCCAGCAGCCAAGCTCGGACAGGGAGATACAATGAGCAGTTCTTC. The rearrangement uses TRBV3-1 and TRBJ2-1; 8 nucleotides agree with TRBD1. Germline loops: CDR1 LGHDT, CDR2 YNNKEL (reference sequence). This CDR3 is built from 16 residues. Losses at the gene ends were 1 base for V and 4 bases for J; bases not matched to a gene: 6.

CDR3: CASSLRDSAEAFF. The CDR3 DNA sequence: TGCGCCAGCAGCCTCCGGGACAGTGCTGAAGCTTTCTTT. This rearrangement joins TRBV5-1 to TRBJ1-1; TRBD1 aligns across 7 bases. Per the germline V gene, CDR1 is SGHRS and CDR2 is YFSETQ. J lost 6 bases, V lost 4 bases, and 6 bases had no gene match. The CDR3 is made up of 13 amino acids. The variable domain in full, with the rest retrieved from reference TRBV5-1 and TRBJ1-1, is KAGVTQTPRYLIKTRGQQVTLSCSPISGHRSVSWYQQTPGQGLQFLFEYFSETQRNKGNFPGRFSGRQFSNSRSEMNVSTLELGDSALYLCASSLRDSAEAFFGQGTRLTVV.

Only a few counts were recorded for this clonotype. The chain employs TRBV27 and TRBJ2-1; TRBD1 matches at 8 bases. CDR1 is MNHEY and CDR2 is SMNVEV in the germline V gene (reference sequence). This CDR3 is built from 14 residues. J was trimmed by 8 bases and V by 4 bases; bases with no gene match: 7. CDR3 nucleotides: TGTGCCAGCAGTTCTGGACAGGGTTCTTATGAGCAGTTCTTC. Encoded protein: CASSSGQGSYEQFF.

There are a few counts of this clonotype. This rearrangement joins TRBV20-1 to TRBJ2-7; TRBD2 agrees at 8 bases. Trimming removed 2 bases from V and 5 bases from J; junction bases left unmatched: 5. Germline CDR1 DFQATT, CDR2 SNEGSKA (reference sequence). CDR3 length: 13 residues. CDR3 residues: CSARSGSTDEQYF. The CDR3 DNA is TGCAGTGCTAGAAGCGGGAGTACCGACGAGCAGTACTTC.

In this sample, this clonotype turned up many times. This sequence joins TRBV7-2 and TRBJ2-7; D possibly uses TRBD1 or TRBD2 (6 bases each). Trimming removed 2 bases at V and 4 bases at J, with 18 bases between. This CDR3 region has 16 residues. Germline CDR1 and CDR2: SGHTA and FQGNSA. The CDR3 loop reads CASSLWGTGAKYEQYF. DNA of the CDR3: TGTGCCAGCAGCTTATGGGGTACGGGGGCAAAATACGAGCAGTACTTC.

This clonotype appeared a few times. The V and J genes are TRBV5-1 and TRBJ2-3; D ambiguous. The CDR3 is 15 amino acids. Trimming pared 5 bases from V and 4 bases from J, leaving 17 bases between. Germline V gene data show CDR1 as SGHRS and CDR2 as YFSETQ. The CDR3 bases are TGCGCCAGCAGGCTCCCCAGTTCTGGGGCAGATACGCAGTATTTT. Encoded protein: CASRLPSSGADTQYF. The variable domain in full, completed from reference TRBV5-1 and TRBJ2-3, reads KAGVTQTPRYLIKTRGQQVTLSCSPISGHRSVSWYQQTPGQGLQFLFEYFSETQRNKGNFPGRFSGRQFSNSRSEMNVSTLELGDSALYLCASRLPSSGADTQYFGPGTRLTVL.

This clonotype came up a few times. The chain combines TRBV27 with TRBJ2-3; weak D call: TRBD2 (6 bases). The CDR3 is 17 residues long. V was cut by 1 base and J by 2 bases, with 16 bases left in between. From germline, CDR1 is MNHEY and CDR2 SMNVEV (reference sequence). The CDR3 region is CASSLYGLRRDTDTQYF. The CDR3 bases are TGTGCCAGCAGTTTATACGGCCTAAGGCGGGACACAGATACGCAGTATTTT.

J is TRBJ2-3 and V is TRBV5-1; 7 bases are a match to TRBD2. This CDR3 is built from 16 residues. The germline V gene has CDR1 SGHRS and CDR2 YFSETQ. Trimming at V came to 0 bases and at J to 6 bases, leaving 10 bases not matched to a gene. The CDR3 coding sequence is TGCGCCAGCAGCTTGGCGGCGGGAGTCTCCTCGGATACGCAGTATTTT. This translates into CASSLAAGVSSDTQYF.

Many counts were recorded for this clonotype. The rearrangement joins TRBV20-1 to TRBJ2-2; a weak D match, TRBD2 (7 bases). Germline lookup yields CDR1 DFQATT and CDR2 SNEGSKA (reference sequence). This CDR3 spans 13 amino acids. With 3 bases removed from V and 7 bases from J, the gap between germline ends came to 12 bases. The CDR3 sequence: CSASRGAGGELFF. The CDR3 DNA is TGCAGTGCTAGCCGGGGGGCTGGCGGGGAGCTGTTTTTT.

CDR3 sequence (DNA): TGTGCCAGCAGTTACCAAGGACAGGCCACCGGGGAGCTGTTTTTT. Its translation: CASSYQGQATGELFF. The rearrangement uses TRBV6-5 and TRBJ2-2, with 7 nucleotides matching TRBD1. Germline values: CDR1 MNHEY, CDR2 SVGAGI. V was clipped by 2 bases and J by 4 bases; unmatched bases: 4. The CDR3 has 15 residues.

This clonotype was detected ten times or more. This chain links TRBV7-2 with TRBJ2-3, with 8 bases identical to TRBD2. CDR1 is SGHTA, CDR2 FQGNSA, per germline. The CDR3 consists of 17 residues. Losses at the gene ends were 1 base for V and 1 base for J; bases not matched to a gene: 7. The CDR3 coding sequence is TGTGCCAGCAGCTTAGGGGCGGGAGGCCTGGGCACAGATACGCAGTATTTT. It yields the protein CASSLGAGGLGTDTQYF. Using reference TRBV7-2 and TRBJ2-3 for the parts outside the CDR3, the full variable domain is GAGVSQSPSNKVTEKGKDVELRCDPISGHTALYWYRQSLGQGLEFLIYFQGNSAPDKSGLPSDRFSAERTGGSVSTLTIQRTQQEDSAVYLCASSLGAGGLGTDTQYFGPGTRLTVL.

The chain couples TRBV12-3 or TRBV12-4 to TRBJ2-7; weak D call: TRBD1 (6 bases). V lost 5 bases and J lost 6, with 11 bases in between. The CDR3 is made up of 12 amino acids. The CDR3 region is CASSRGSGEQYF. CDR3 nucleotides: TGTGCCAGCAGTAGGGGGTCTGGCGAGCAGTACTTC.

The CDR3 sequence is CSVVTGSGNQPQHF. The CDR3 region has the DNA TGCAGCGTTGTCACGGGTAGTGGCAATCAGCCCCAGCATTTT. The rearrangement links TRBV29-1 to TRBJ1-5; D ambiguous. The ends were cut back, 4 bases at V and 2 bases at J, with 12 bases in the middle. Germline V lookup: CDR1 SQVTM, CDR2 ANQGSEA. The CDR3 consists of 14 residues.

The chain joins TRBV4-1 to TRBJ2-2, with a possible D match to TRBD2 (6 bases). The V end was cut by 1 base, the J end by 7 bases, with 16 bases between. The CDR3 has 16 residues. The V gene's germline CDR1 is MGHRA and CDR2 YSYEKL. The CDR3 nucleotides read TGCGCCAGCAGCCAAGGATCCCGGGAGAAGATCGGGGAGCTGTTTTTT. Its protein is CASSQGSREKIGELFF.

There are a few counts of this clonotype. The chain has TRBV7-2 and TRBJ2-5; 12 nucleotides match TRBD1. CDR3 length: 15 amino acids. Germline trimming cut 9 bases from V and 4 bases from J; bases unmatched to any gene: 9. Germline lookup yields CDR1 SGHTA and CDR2 FQGNSA. The CDR3 nucleotides read TGTGCCAGTGGGGCGGGACAGGGGGCGAGAGAGACCCAGTACTTC. This encodes CASGAGQGARETQYF.

The gene calls are TRBV29-1 and TRBJ2-1, with 12 bases identical to TRBD2. V lost 7 bases, J lost 4 bases, and 5 bases stayed unmatched. This CDR3 region has 14 residues. Per the germline V gene, CDR1 is SQVTM and CDR2 is ANQGSEA. CDR3 loop: CSAHLAGGYNEQFF. The CDR3 DNA is TGCAGCGCTCACCTAGCGGGAGGGTACAATGAGCAGTTCTTC.

A remark on this clonotype: A much larger clone differs by one base, so this may be a read error. The DNA of the CDR3 is TGCTGTGCTAGAGATTACGGGACTAGCGGGAGCCTCTATGAGCAGTTCTTC. As protein: CCARDYGTSGSLYEQFF. V usage is TRBV20-1 and J usage is TRBJ2-1, with 14 bases identical to TRBD2. This CDR3 has 17 amino acids. Germline CDR1 is DFQATT and CDR2 is SNEGSKA (reference sequence).

This clonotype was detected only a few times. The chain couples TRBV7-9 to TRBJ2-7, with D hard to call. CDR3 length: 14 residues. Deletions cut 4 bases from V and 3 bases from J, with 13 bases between. Germline-derived CDR1 and CDR2 are SEHNR and FQNEAQ (reference sequence). The CDR3: CASSSGKVLYEQYF. The DNA of the CDR3 is TGTGCCAGCAGCTCCGGCAAGGTTCTCTACGAGCAGTACTTC. The entire variable domain, with the rest obtained from reference TRBV7-9 and TRBJ2-7, is as follows: DTGVSQNPRHKITKRGQNVTFRCDPISEHNRLYWYRQTLGQGPEFLTYFQNEAQLEKSRLLSDRFSAERPKGSFSTLEIQRTEQGDSAMYLCASSSGKVLYEQYFGPGTRLTVT.

The gene calls are TRBV24-1 and TRBJ2-1, with TRBD1 matching 9 bases. From germline, CDR1 is KGHDR and CDR2 SFDVKD. With 2 bases clipped from V and 6 bases from J, the junction kept 7 bases outside the gene matches. The CDR3 runs to 16 residues. The CDR3: CATSDSRTGVGNEQFF. As DNA, the CDR3 is TGTGCCACCAGTGATTCACGGACAGGGGTGGGCAATGAGCAGTTCTTC.

Many counts were recorded for this clonotype. The chain carries TRBV4-3 and TRBJ2-5, with D possibly TRBD2 on 6 matching bases. V shed 1 base and J shed 4 bases, with 10 bases lying between them. Germline CDR1 LGHNA, CDR2 YSLEER. CDR3 length: 14 residues. CDR3 DNA sequence: TGCGCCAGCAGCCAAGTCGGTAGCGGAGAGACCCAGTACTTC. It specifies CASSQVGSGETQYF.

This clonotype has a count of ten or more. V is TRBV5-6 and J is TRBJ2-5; tentative D call: TRBD1 (5 bases). There are 15 residues in the CDR3. Germline V gene sequence: CDR1 SGHDT, CDR2 YYEEEE. V lost 1 base and J 1 base, leaving 11 bases between the germline ends. In DNA, the CDR3 is TGTGCCAGCAGCTTGTGGGGCCTCCCCCAAGAGACCCAGTACTTC. Residues: CASSLWGLPQETQYF.

V is TRBV3-1 and J is TRBJ2-1; D gene uncertain. CDR3 length equals 17 residues. Germline CDR1 is LGHDT and CDR2 is YNNKEL (reference sequence). Trimming shortened V by 1 base and J by 1 base, and 14 bases separated the two germline ends. CDR3 nucleotides: TGTGCCAGCAGCCAAGGAGAACTGAGACGTTCCTACAATGAGCAGTTCTTC. Amino acid sequence: CASSQGELRRSYNEQFF.

This clonotype appeared many times. The V call is TRBV10-3, the J call TRBJ2-4, with a possible D match to TRBD1 (6 bases). This CDR3 region has 14 residues. Germline V lookup: CDR1 ENHRY, CDR2 SYGVKD. V lost 4 bases, J lost 8 bases, and 15 bases lay in between. The CDR3 protein is CAISGGGVKDIQYF. CDR3 coding DNA: TGTGCCATCAGTGGAGGGGGAGTTAAGGACATTCAGTACTTC.

In this sample, this clonotype turned up once. The V gene is TRBV20-1, the J gene TRBJ2-1; a weak D match, TRBD2 (5 bases). Per the germline V gene, CDR1 is DFQATT and CDR2 is SNEGSKA (reference sequence). The V gene lost 1 base and the J gene lost 8 bases, with 15 bases spanning the gap. The CDR3 spans 14 residues. The CDR3 loop is CSARVEEVIYEQFF. For the CDR3, the DNA is TGCAGTGCTAGAGTGGAGGAAGTGATCTATGAGCAGTTCTTC.

This clonotype was recorded many times. This chain links TRBV29-1 with TRBJ2-3; a weak D match, TRBD2 (5 bases). Germline V lookup: CDR1 SQVTM, CDR2 ANQGSEA. The CDR3 length is 15 residues. Trimming pared 0 bases from V and 0 bases from J, leaving 10 bases between. The CDR3 DNA reads as TGCAGCGTTGAAGACCAGAAGCGGAGCACAGATACGCAGTATTTT. It codes for CSVEDQKRSTDTQYF.

The rearrangement links TRBV7-2 to TRBJ2-1; 8 bases agree with TRBD2. The CDR3 runs 17 residues. CDR1 and CDR2 (germline): SGHTA, FQGNSA. V shed 1 base and J 11 bases; nucleotides not matched to a gene: 16. DNA of the CDR3: TGTGCCAGCAGCTTAGAGCTTGTACTAGCGGTCACGGTGAAGCAGTTCTTC. Its translation is CASSLELVLAVTVKQFF.

This sequence joins TRBV5-1 and TRBJ1-2; D possibly corresponds to TRBD1 (5 bases). Germline values: CDR1 SGHRS, CDR2 YFSETQ. Trimming took 4 bases from V and 1 from J, leaving 20 bases between them. The CDR3 is made up of 17 amino acids. The CDR3 sequence is CASSPRDRLKSNYGYTF. The CDR3 nucleotides read TGCGCCAGCAGCCCAAGGGACCGATTGAAAAGTAACTATGGCTACACCTTC.

This clonotype has a count of ten or more. This chain connects TRBV7-8 to TRBJ2-1; no definite D call. The germline V gene encodes CDR1 SGHVS and CDR2 FQNEAQ. The CDR3 is 14 residues long. The V and J ends lost 2 bases and 4 bases respectively, with 9 bases between them. The CDR3 is CASSLQAAYNEQFF. The DNA for the CDR3 is TGTGCCAGCAGCTTACAAGCCGCTTACAATGAGCAGTTCTTC.

The rearrangement uses TRBV5-6 and TRBJ2-1; D not resolved. The CDR3 runs to 13 residues. Germline V gene sequence: CDR1 SGHDT, CDR2 YYEEEE. The V end lost 2 bases, the J end lost 5 bases, and 8 bases lay between the germline ends. CDR3 sequence (DNA): TGTGCCAGCAGCTTCGGTGGAAACAATGAGCAGTTCTTC. It encodes CASSFGGNNEQFF.

This clonotype has a handful of counts. J is TRBJ1-5 and V is TRBV29-1, with D tentatively TRBD1 (6 bases). V lost 6 bases, J lost 1 base, and 13 bases lay in between. Per the germline V gene, CDR1 is SQVTM and CDR2 is ANQGSEA. This CDR3 is 14 amino acids long. DNA for the CDR3: TGCAGCGTCTCCTCGGGGGCCAGCAATCAGCCCCAGCATTTT. This translates into CSVSSGASNQPQHF.